The 11 T cell receptor beta chains presented below share a single source sample, sequenced in a study of human T cells and chemical hapten exposure. TCRdb re-called the RACE reads with MiXCR, one entry per CDR3 protein. The table lists some 100,000 distinct CDR3 sequences, about 9.6% of them singletons, with 2% to 2.5% in the top ten. Time point here: patch test 2, 6 weeks after DPC sensitization. Treatment reported: therapeutic diphenylcyclopropenone sensitization with weekly scalp DPC. The sequencing here drew on whole blood, taken in connection with sensitization to the hapten diphenylcyclopropenone (DPC). These TCRs come from a woman aged 40 to 49 with alopecia areata. Some clones in this sample may be carry-over from other donors' samples.

This clonotype was picked up a small number of times. The chain recombines TRBV4-1 with TRBJ2-6; the match to TRBD1 covers 7 bases. Trimming took 2 bases from V and 0 from J; bases not matched to a gene: 19. The CDR3 loop spans 22 amino acids. Germline CDR1 reads MGHRA; CDR2 reads YSYEKL. Here the CDR3 reads CASSQKVSTGTDSRSGANVLTF. The DNA of the CDR3 is TGCGCCAGCAGCCAAAAGGTATCGACCGGGACAGATTCCCGCTCTGGGGCCAACGTCCTGACTTTC.

This clonotype was observed a handful of times. J is TRBJ1-5 and V is TRBV10-3; 7 bases are shared with TRBD1. This CDR3 region has 14 residues. Germline V CDR1 and CDR2: ENHRY, SYGVKD. V lost 6 bases and J lost 4; bases outside the gene matches: 6. CDR3 sequence reads: CAISEGGLNQPQHF. The CDR3 nucleotides read TGTGCCATCAGCGAAGGGGGCCTGAATCAGCCCCAGCATTTT.

There are many counts of this clonotype. The chain is built from TRBV29-1 and TRBJ2-7, with 8 bases matching TRBD1. There are 12 residues in the CDR3. J lost 7 bases, V lost 6 bases, and 8 bases had no gene match. Germline CDR1 and CDR2: SQVTM and ANQGSEA. The CDR3 DNA sequence: TGCAGCGTCCTGACAGGGGTCGGGGAGCAGTACTTC. Its translation is CSVLTGVGEQYF.

This clonotype has just a few counts. The chain carries TRBV5-5 and TRBJ2-4; the match to TRBD1 covers 10 bases. Germline V gives CDR1 SGHKS, CDR2 YYEKEE (reference sequence). V lost 7 bases to trimming and J lost 6 bases; unmatched junction nucleotides: 7. The CDR3 sequence is 14 residues long. DNA for the CDR3: TGTGCCAGCGGACGACAGGGGGCAGGAAACATTCAGTACTTC. Protein sequence: CASGRQGAGNIQYF.

This clonotype was detected many times. V is TRBV2 and J is TRBJ2-7; 13 bases agree with TRBD2. V gave up 6 bases and J gave up 6 bases; unmatched junction bases: 11. The germline CDR1 and CDR2 sequences are SNHLY and FYNNEI. The CDR3 is 16 residues long. The CDR3 is CASSKYRTSGSSEQYF. The DNA for the CDR3 is TGTGCCAGCAGCAAATATCGGACTAGCGGGAGTTCCGAGCAGTACTTC.

This clonotype is a singleton in its sample. The J gene is TRBJ1-4, the V gene TRBV29-1; TRBD1 agrees at 7 bases. V shed 7 bases and J 4 bases; nucleotides not matched to a gene: 6. This CDR3 has 13 residues. Germline CDR1 SQVTM, CDR2 ANQGSEA. As DNA, the CDR3 is TGCAGCGGTGGGACAGCTATTAATGAAAAACTGTTTTTT. Translating gives CSGGTAINEKLFF.

This clonotype was seen a handful of times. V is TRBV20-1 and J is TRBJ2-5; D is unclear. Germline V gene data show CDR1 as DFQATT and CDR2 as SNEGSKA (reference sequence). The CDR3 has 11 amino acids. V was cut by 4 bases and J by 2 bases, with 5 bases left in between. CDR3 region: CSATRQETQYF. In DNA, the CDR3 is TGCAGTGCTACAAGACAAGAGACCCAGTACTTC.

The chain links TRBV19 to TRBJ2-7, with 7 bases matching TRBD1. CDR3 length equals 15 residues. Trimming at V came to 5 bases and at J to 3 bases, leaving 10 bases not matched to a gene. Looked up from germline, CDR1 is LNHDA and CDR2 is SQIVND (reference sequence). CDR3 bases: TGTGCCAGTAGTGACGACAGGGCGGCCTACTACGAGCAGTACTTC. It translates to CASSDDRAAYYEQYF.

This clonotype was detected ten times or more. The chain carries TRBV20-1 and TRBJ2-7, with TRBD2 matching over 11 bases. CDR1 is DFQATT and CDR2 is SNEGSKA in the germline V gene (reference sequence). CDR3 length: 15 residues. With V trimmed by 6 bases and J by 2 bases, 9 bases remained unmatched. The chain's CDR3 is CSASSGTSGTYEQYF. The CDR3 DNA sequence: TGCAGTGCCAGCTCCGGGACTAGCGGAACCTACGAGCAGTACTTC.

In its sample, this clonotype was seen a few times. Written as DNA, the CDR3 is TGTGCCAACCAACGGAAATTCACAGATACGCAGTATTTT. This encodes CANQRKFTDTQYF. The rearrangement joins TRBV28 to TRBJ2-3; no reliable D call. Between the trimmed V and J ends, which lost 10 bases and 2 bases, there was a span of 13 bases. The germline V gene has CDR1 MDHEN and CDR2 SYDVKM. CDR3 length: 13 residues. The full variable domain, with the rest looked up from reference TRBV28 and TRBJ2-3, is DVKVTQSSRYLVKRTGEKVFLECVQDMDHENMFWYRQDPGLGLRLIYFSYDVKMKEKGDIPEGYSVSREKKERFSLILESASTNQTSMYLCANQRKFTDTQYFGPGTRLTVL.

This clonotype came up once. The junction departs from germline at one end; a sequencing error may be responsible. The V call is TRBV5-1, the J call TRBJ2-1; 7 nucleotides agree with TRBD1. This CDR3 has 16 residues. Germline CDR1 SGHRS, CDR2 YFSETQ. DNA of the CDR3: TGCGCCAGCAGCCCACGCCCGGCAGGGGGAGCAAATGGGCAGTTCTTC. This translates into CASSPRPAGGANGQFF.